The next 17 T cell receptor beta chains were all read from a single sample in a study of PD-1 blockade in classical Hodgkin lymphoma. Method: immunoSEQ multiplex PCR; TCRdb's copy keeps in-frame clones and lacks some. The top ten clones hold over 7.5% of a sample with under 80,000 clones, nearly 90% of them seen once. As to time point: cycle 4 day 1 (C4D1), after five to seven weeks of nivolumab. Every patient experienced relapse after autologous stem cell transplantation, and brentuximab vedotin exposure varied. The sequencing used peripheral blood mononuclear cells (PBMCs), collected before the fourth cycle of nivolumab. These receptor sequences come from a human donor with classical Hodgkin lymphoma.

This chain connects TRBV5-1 to TRBJ2-7, with D unresolved. Trimming removed 3 bases at V and 3 bases at J, with 16 bases between. The CDR3 totals 15 residues. Germline CDR1 reads SGHRS; CDR2 reads YFSETQ. The chain's CDR3 is CASSSGPPPDYEQYF. CDR3 in DNA: TGCGCCAGCAGCTCGGGTCCTCCCCCCGACTACGAGCAGTACTTC.

This sequence joins TRBV6-5 and TRBJ2-2; TRBD1 is a possible D gene (5 bases). Deletions cut 2 bases from V and 4 bases from J, with 11 bases between. Germline-derived CDR1 and CDR2 are MNHEY and SVGAGI. CDR3 size: 15 residues. As DNA, the CDR3 is TGTGCCAGCAGTTACATGGGGCGCAGCACCGGGGAGCTGTTTTTT. Its translation is CASSYMGRSTGELFF.

This clone was picked up a small number of times. The chain links TRBV5-1 to TRBJ1-1; 9 bases align to TRBD1. The CDR3 covers 16 residues. Trimming took 4 bases from V and 4 from J; bases not matched to a gene: 11. Germline CDR1 and CDR2: SGHRS and YFSETQ. The CDR3 DNA follows: TGCGCCAGCAGCCCCCAGGGACAGGGAGGTGGCACTGAAGCTTTCTTT. As protein: CASSPQGQGGGTEAFF.

CDR3 sequence reads: CATRFSDIYYEQYF. The CDR3 bases are TGTGCCACGCGGTTTTCGGACATTTACTACGAGCAGTACTTC. This sequence joins TRBV10-3 and TRBJ2-7; perhaps TRBD1 as D (5 bases). There are 14 residues in the CDR3. Trimming cost V 10 bases and J 3 bases, with 19 bases left between them. The germline V gene encodes CDR1 ENHRY and CDR2 SYGVKD.

Here the CDR3 DNA reads TGTGTCAGAAGCTCCTTAACCGGACGGGACGAGCAGTACTTC. The encoded protein is CVRSSLTGRDEQYF. V and J are TRBV7-5 and TRBJ2-7. TRBV7-5 is termed a pseudogene. The CDR3 contains 14 residues.

The rearrangement links TRBV19 to TRBJ2-2; 9 bases are a match to TRBD2. Trimming cost V 3 bases and J 6 bases; bases outside gene matches: 8. The length of the CDR3 is 16 residues. Germline V lookup: CDR1 LNHDA, CDR2 SQIVND (reference sequence). For the CDR3, the DNA is TGTGCCAGTAGTATGGCGGGCGGGGGGGCCGCCGGGGAGCTGTTTTTT. This gives the protein CASSMAGGGAAGELFF.

The chain carries TRBV10-1 and TRBJ2-1, with no clear D. V dropped 4 bases and J dropped 0 bases, with 4 bases sitting between them. Germline V lookup: CDR1 WNHNN, CDR2 SYGVQD (reference sequence). The CDR3 consists of 13 residues. CDR3 DNA sequence: TGCGCCAGCAGTGCGTCCTCCTACAATGAGCAGTTCTTC. Translating it yields CASSASSYNEQFF.

This clone appeared a few times. V usage is TRBV4-1 and J usage is TRBJ1-1; D is unclear. V gave up 0 bases and J gave up 6 bases, with 11 bases separating them. Germline CDR1 and CDR2: MGHRA and YSYEKL. This CDR3 has 14 residues. The CDR3 nucleotides are TGCGCCAGCAGCCAAGATACAGATGTCGCTGAAGCTTTCTTT. Protein: CASSQDTDVAEAFF.

This chain joins TRBV5-1 and TRBJ1-4; possibly TRBD1 for D (5 bases). Deletions cut 4 bases from V and 7 bases from J, with 20 bases between. CDR1 and CDR2 (germline): SGHRS, YFSETQ. The CDR3 extends over 16 amino acids. The CDR3 loop reads CASSGPGAQVGEKLFF. CDR3 bases: TGCGCCAGCAGCGGCCCCGGGGCACAAGTCGGTGAAAAACTGTTTTTT.

The V and J genes are TRBV5-1 and TRBJ2-5; possible D gene TRBD1, 5 bases. CDR1 and CDR2 from the germline V gene are SGHRS and YFSETQ. The CDR3 spans 11 residues. V was cut by 8 bases and J by 5 bases, with 10 bases left in between. DNA for the CDR3: TGCGCCAGTAGGGGTTCGGAGACCCAGTACTTC. Translated: CASRGSETQYF.

The rearrangement links TRBV7-9 to TRBJ2-3; 10 positions match TRBD2. Germline CDR1 is SEHNR and CDR2 is FQNEAQ (reference sequence). This CDR3 is built from 17 residues. After removal of 1 base from V and 3 bases from J, the junction contained 7 bases not matched to a gene. The CDR3 nucleotides are TGTGCCAGCAGCTTAGAGCGGGGGGGTCTTCGGACAGATACGCAGTATTTT. Amino acid sequence: CASSLERGGLRTDTQYF.

This chain links TRBV25-1 with TRBJ2-7, with D hard to call. CDR1 is MGHDK and CDR2 is SYGVNS in the germline V gene. The V and J ends lost 3 bases and 7 bases respectively, with 10 bases between them. The CDR3 consists of 12 residues. The CDR3 bases are TGTGCCAGCAGTGAGTATGGCAGGGAGCAGTACTTC. It translates to CASSEYGREQYF.

This clone was counted once. This chain connects TRBV12-5 to TRBJ2-6, with D unresolved. The CDR3 is 14 residues long. Germline V CDR1 and CDR2: LGHNT, FRNRAP. Trimming stripped 3 bases from V and 0 bases from J, with 3 bases between. Here the CDR3 reads CASGLSSGANVLTF. The CDR3 DNA is TGTGCTAGTGGTTTAAGCTCTGGGGCCAACGTCCTGACTTTC.

This sequence joins TRBV20-1 and TRBJ1-2; D is unclear. The V end lost 5 bases, the J end lost 7 bases, and 5 bases lay between the germline ends. Germline V CDR1 and CDR2: DFQATT, SNEGSKA (reference sequence). The CDR3 length is 9 residues. The CDR3 DNA is TGCAGTGCTGGGAGTGGCTACACCTTC. This translates into CSAGSGYTF.

V is TRBV30 and J is TRBJ2-1, with 9 nucleotides matching TRBD1. With V trimmed by 4 bases and J by 1 base, 8 bases remained unmatched. Per germline, CDR1 GTSNPN and CDR2 SVGIG (reference sequence). The CDR3 totals 16 residues. CDR3 in amino acids: CAWTWTGDGSYNEQFF. The CDR3 DNA reads TGTGCCTGGACCTGGACAGGGGACGGGTCCTACAATGAGCAGTTCTTC.

This chain connects TRBV5-1 to TRBJ1-4; 10 nucleotides agree with TRBD1. The CDR3 consists of 16 residues. CDR1 and CDR2 from the germline V gene are SGHRS and YFSETQ. After removal of 0 bases from V and 8 bases from J, the junction contained 7 bases not matched to a gene. The DNA for the CDR3 is TGCGCCAGCAGCTTGGGACAGGGGGCGATAGGGGAAAAACTGTTTTTT. Translated, it gives CASSLGQGAIGEKLFF.

The J gene is TRBJ1-5, the V gene TRBV28; 7 bases fit TRBD1. Trimming took 3 bases from V and 4 from J; bases not matched to a gene: 12. The germline CDR1 and CDR2 sequences are MDHEN and SYDVKM. The length of the CDR3 is 17 residues. The CDR3 reads CASSLASRQGRNQPQHF. CDR3 coding DNA: TGTGCCAGCAGTTTGGCCTCACGACAGGGTAGAAATCAGCCCCAGCATTTT.